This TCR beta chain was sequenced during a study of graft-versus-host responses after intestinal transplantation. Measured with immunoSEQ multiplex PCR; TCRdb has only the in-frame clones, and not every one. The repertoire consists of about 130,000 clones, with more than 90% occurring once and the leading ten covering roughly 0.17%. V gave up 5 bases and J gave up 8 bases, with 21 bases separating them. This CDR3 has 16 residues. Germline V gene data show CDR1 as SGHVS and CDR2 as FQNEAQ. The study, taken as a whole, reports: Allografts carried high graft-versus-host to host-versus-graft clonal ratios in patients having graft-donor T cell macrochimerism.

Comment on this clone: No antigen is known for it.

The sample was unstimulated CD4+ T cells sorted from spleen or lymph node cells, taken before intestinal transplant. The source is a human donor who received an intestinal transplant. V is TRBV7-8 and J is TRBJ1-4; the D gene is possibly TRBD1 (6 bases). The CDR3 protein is CASSVPMGGGGEKLFF. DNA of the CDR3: TGTGCCAGCAGCGTTCCAATGGGGGGCGGGGGAGAAAAACTGTTTTTT.